Listed here are 2 T cell receptor beta chains from one sample, sequenced in a study of shared clonotypes between healthy human individuals. Assay: immunoSEQ multiplex PCR; the TCRdb copy retains only in-frame clones and omits some. The data show some 360,000 clones, more than 60% seen once. Sequences were obtained from memory CD4+ T cells sorted from blood. Subset: CD45RA-negative fraction. These receptors all come from a man aged 25-40 years in good health.

The gene calls are TRBV7-9 and TRBJ1-1; weak D call: TRBD1 (6 bases). V was pared by 6 bases and J by 4 bases, with 15 bases between. Germline assignment: CDR1 SEHNR and CDR2 FQNEAQ (reference sequence). This CDR3 is 14 amino acids long. DNA of the CDR3: TGTGCCAGCAGTCAACCACAGGGCGGCACTGAAGCTTTCTTT. It codes for CASSQPQGGTEAFF.

This clone was observed a few times. The chain uses TRBV5-6 and TRBJ2-3; 7 bases agree with TRBD1. Losses at the gene ends were 1 base for V and 6 bases for J; bases not matched to a gene: 8. This CDR3 is built from 15 residues. The germline CDR1 and CDR2 sequences are SGHDT and YYEEEE. This chain's CDR3 is CASSLQTGRGDTQYF. The DNA of the CDR3 is TGTGCCAGCAGCTTGCAGACAGGGCGTGGGGATACGCAGTATTTT.